One and the same sample provided the 2 T cell receptor beta chains below, sequenced in a study of Ad26.COV2.S vaccination and SARS-CoV-2 variants (dated by TCRdb to the early 2020s). Receptors were amplified or captured by the immunoSEQ multiplex PCR assay. TCRdb obtained this table from immuneACCESS and retained in-frame rearrangements with V and J assigned. These tables miss some clones; where compared with another copy, unresolved V genes account for less than half of the shortfall, and the remainder is unexplained. Present in this sample are roughly 100,000 clones, less than 85% of which were seen just once. The ten largest clones represent roughly 17% of the sample. According to the study, the label for this sample's time point signals: individuals recovered from natural SARS-CoV-2 infection. Sequenced material: peripheral blood, taken after recovery from COVID-19. The source is a human donor who had recovered from COVID-19.

The genes are TRBV7-3 and TRBJ2-1; D is perhaps TRBD2 (6 bases). V lost 5 bases to trimming and J lost 8 bases, with 16 bases between them. Per germline, CDR1 SGHTA and CDR2 FQGTGA. The CDR3 sequence is 14 residues long. CDR3: CASSPTRTGDEQFF. CDR3 nucleotides: TGTGCCAGCAGCCCGACTAGGACCGGCGATGAGCAGTTCTTC.

The CDR3 bases are TGTGCCAGCAGCACAGGAGCGGCCGCAAATTCACCCCTCCACTTT. This translates into CASSTGAAANSPLHF. V is TRBV6-6 and J is TRBJ1-6, with D possibly matching TRBD1 (5 bases). CDR1 is MNHNY and CDR2 is SVGAGI in the germline V gene (reference sequence). The CDR3 contains 15 residues. The V gene lost 6 bases and the J gene lost 7 bases, with 16 bases spanning the gap.